This T cell receptor (beta chain) came from a study of blood T cell repertoires in COVID-19 (dated by TCRdb to the early 2020s). For context, the study as a whole: The collaborator samples originated in the United States, Italy and Spain and spanned the acute and convalescent phases of COVID-19. The material from the prospective study consisted of cDNA or gDNA derived from T cells, B-cell-depleted T cells, or PBMCs. Deeply sampled blood TCRbeta repertoires from subjects exposed to, actively infected with, or recovered from COVID-19 were included in the dataset. A freely available public database, intended as a resource for researchers studying the immune response to SARS-CoV-2, is where the repertoires were released. The samples were drawn from two sources: the first 160 participants of the ongoing ImmuneRACE study, and fewer than 1,500 subjects contributed by 6 global collaborators. The sample metadata nearly always contained a de-identified subject ID, COVID-19 status, age in years and sex. Where available, HLA class I and class II types were obtained from metadata supplied by the sample provider rather than from assay-based typing. The research as a whole found: How much clinical and demographic metadata was included differed by source and by participant, and the metadata was provided uncurated.

TCRbeta CDR3 regions were amplified from genomic DNA by means of the immunoSEQ Assay, a bias-controlled multiplex PCR. As for the original processing: Nucleated cell counts per sample were estimated from amplification of reference gene primers within the assay. To quantify the absolute abundance of each unique TCRbeta CDR3 rearrangement, sequence reads were collapsed and filtered. For each sample, productive Simpson clonality was calculated by taking the square root of Simpson's diversity index across productive rearrangements. What TCRdb holds here is the immuneACCESS table cut down to in-frame rearrangements. Part of the clones is not present; checked against another copy, under half of the missing clones reflect an unresolved V gene, and the others are unexplained. Clone size and the V and J calls come from that table; the DNA yielded D and trimming. Here the sample has 200,000 or so clones; 90% to 95% occur a single time. The ten largest clones add up to around 0.84% of the sample.

Between the V and J ends, shortened by 4 bases and 4 bases respectively, the junction contains 15 bases. From cysteine to phenylalanine, the CDR3 is 15 amino acids long. Only CDR3 DNA is held: 45 bases, read in frame from base 1. The germline V gene yields MNHEY for CDR1 and SVGAGI for CDR2. As for this clone: Its antigen target is currently unknown. The input lacks base qualities; no much larger clone sits a single base away.

In Seattle, one collaborating source enrolled patients while the infection was active and tracked those patients longitudinally over the course of disease. Whole blood was collected in K2EDTA tubes by collaborating institutions according to the institutions' own protocols. Collaborator samples were shipped for TCRbeta analysis as frozen whole blood, isolated PBMCs, or DNA extracted from either sample type. The sample comprised peripheral blood. Recombination linked TRBV6-5 to TRBJ2-3; the D segment could be TRBD1, given 5 matching bases. The source is a man aged 55 to 70 with COVID-19, enrolled during active disease. The nucleotide sequence reads as follows: TGTGCCAGCAGTTTCAGGGCTCTAATGGCAGATACGCAGTATTTT. Protein translation: CASSFRALMADTQYF.